This T cell receptor (beta chain) was retrieved from a study of a mutant IDH1 vaccine in newly diagnosed glioma (dated by TCRdb to the early 2020s). In terms of the full investigation: Patients received eight vaccinations in weeks 1, 3, 5, 7, 11, 15, 19 and 23, corresponding to visits V03 through V10. Longitudinal TCRB deep sequencing was done for about two dozen treated patients, wherever samples were available for exploratory analyses. Peripheral blood samples were drawn at six visits, namely V03 (baseline), V05, V07, V10, V12 and V13. Prior to enrollment, standard therapy consisting of radiotherapy alone, temozolomide alone, or radiochemotherapy with temozolomide had been administered to patients, with the combination being received by most patients. Of the roughly 30 treated patients, around 60% were male and around 38% were female, and a mean age of around 40 years was recorded. In the chemotherapy-containing groups, vaccination started alongside temozolomide cycles, whereas in patients who had radiotherapy alone it started 4-6 weeks after radiotherapy. Broad study findings and their caveats: Changes in the top peripheral T cell clonotypes picked up by TCRB sequencing did not appear to be linked to pseudoprogression. Availability determined which PBMC samples were chosen for TCRB deep sequencing. Across multiple MHC alleles, vaccine-induced immune responses were seen in more than 90% of patients. According to the authors, sample limitations meant that analyses of patient blood samples could not be reproduced.

The library was made by the immunoSEQ multiplex PCR assay. Following the manufacturer's protocol, the hsTCRB Kit was used to amplify rearranged TCR beta chain sequences. TCRB libraries were sequenced on an Illumina MiSeq. Under the source paper's analysis protocol: Demultiplexing, trimming and gene mapping were performed with the kit vendor's proprietary platform. In its TCRdb copy, this immuneACCESS table keeps in-frame sequences only and misses some clones. Where compared with another copy, unresolved V genes explain less than half of these, and the others have no known cause. V and J calls and clone size come straight from that table; D and trimming were deduced from the DNA. For this sample there are 43,000 or so clones; roughly 83% appear just once. The biggest ten clones account for around 2.4% of the sample. A distance of 28 bases separates the germline ends of V and J, which lose 0 bases and 4 bases respectively. As encoded in the germline V gene, CDR1 is MNHNS while CDR2 is SASEGT. The CDR3, from cysteine to phenylalanine, totals 20 residues. This entry keeps only the CDR3 DNA: 60 bases, framed from base 1.

This sample's time point label indicates: week 23, last vaccination. A 20-mer mutant IDH1 peptide at 300 micrograms in Montanide made up each vaccine dose, which was injected subcutaneously together with topical imiquimod. The donors had newly diagnosed IDH1-mutant astrocytomas of WHO grade 3 or 4 that showed loss of nuclear ATRX. The samples were drawn from NOA16, a multicentre, single-arm, open-label phase I trial in Germany that tested a mutant IDH1 peptide vaccine in humans for the first time. Genomic DNA for TCRB sequencing was extracted from EDTA blood using the DNeasy Blood and Tissue Kit. This clone showed up just once. No cognate antigen has been identified for it. Base qualities are not at hand, and no much larger clone is one base apart.

The receptor was isolated from a woman aged 18-29 years with glioma. Some clones in this sample may be carry-over from other donors' samples. The sequences come from PBMCs, collected from a glioma patient whose treatment included an IDH1 peptide vaccine. Recombination joined TRBV6-1 with TRBJ2-7; perhaps TRBD1 is the D gene, with 6 bases matching. The sequenced DNA is TGTGCCAGCAGTGAAGCAGCGGCAGGGGTTGGGGGCGGCAAGGTTTACGAGCAGTACTTC. This sequence encodes CASSEAAAGVGGGKVYEQYF.